What follows describes a single T cell receptor beta chain. This entry is derived from a study of blood T cell repertoires in COVID-19. Study-wide context: The United States, Italy and Spain were the sources of the acute and convalescent COVID-19 samples. The cDNA or gDNA used as material had been derived from T cells, B-cell-depleted T cells, or PBMCs.

Recovery among Cohort 3 donors was established by two negative PCRs, clearance, or symptom resolution. The germline gives CDR1 SGHTA, CDR2 FQGNSA. Trimming shortened V by 0 bases and J by 6 bases, and 8 bases separated the two germline ends. The CDR3 covers 14 residues. Libraries were prepared by immunoSEQ multiplex PCR; TCRdb keeps only in-frame clonotypes and omits some of them. The data contain 200,000 to 250,000 clones, about 80% of them singletons. The V call is TRBV7-2, the J call TRBJ2-2; D gene uncertain. The sequencing sample was made of PBMCs or T cells enriched from blood (not recorded which). The TCR originated in a man between 35 and 55 years old who had recovered from COVID-19. For the CDR3, the DNA is TGTGCCAGCAGCTTAGCGCGAGTAGCCGGGGAGCTGTTTTTT. It codes for CASSLARVAGELFF.